A single sample is the source of the 3 T cell receptor beta chains below, sequenced in a study of cytomegalovirus exposure and HLA in healthy donors. 60 Vbeta and 13 Jbeta primers were used in PCR. Assay used: immunoSEQ multiplex PCR; TCRdb lists only in-frame clones, some missing. The repertoire holds some 77,000 clones, approximately 80% seen once, with approximately 30% in the top ten. Sequencing was carried out using PBMCs. These receptors came from a man between 50 and 59 years old in good health and CMV-seropositive.

A few counts support this clone. This rearrangement joins TRBV5-6 to TRBJ2-7; D remains ambiguous. Trimming removed 4 bases from V and 0 bases from J, with 11 bases in between. Per germline, CDR1 SGHDT and CDR2 YYEEEE. The CDR3 has 14 amino acids. The CDR3 nucleotides read TGTGCCAGCAGCCCCACAGTATTCTCCTACGAGCAGTACTTC. It encodes CASSPTVFSYEQYF.

This chain connects TRBV5-1 to TRBJ2-3, with D unresolved. Germline lookup yields CDR1 SGHRS and CDR2 YFSETQ. Trimming took off 2 bases at V and 1 base at J, with 5 bases between the two ends. CDR3 length equals 13 residues. DNA of the CDR3: TGCGCCAGCAGCTTAAGCCGCACAGATACGCAGTATTTT. It encodes CASSLSRTDTQYF.

V gene TRBV5-8 combines with J gene TRBJ2-1; possibly TRBD1 for D (5 bases). This CDR3 spans 13 amino acids. Germline CDR1 and CDR2: SGHTS and YDEGEE. Between the trimmed V and J ends, which lost 1 base and 7 bases, there was a span of 9 bases. The CDR3 DNA follows: TGTGCCAGCAGCTTGTCCAGGGTGAATGAGCAGTTCTTC. Its translation is CASSLSRVNEQFF.